This entry describes one T cell receptor beta chain. The target antigen is unknown. Trimming at V came to 5 bases and at J to 1 base, leaving 4 bases not matched to a gene. The CDR3 sequence is 14 residues long. From germline, CDR1 is MNHEY and CDR2 SVGAGI. These data originate in a study of cytomegalovirus exposure and HLA in healthy donors. Points from the study as a whole: Some TCR beta chains (164 of them) were listed as cytomegalovirus-associated.

13 Jbeta primers and 60 Vbeta primers were used for the PCR. Libraries were prepared by immunoSEQ multiplex PCR; TCRdb keeps only in-frame clonotypes and omits some of them. The sample lists about 140,000 clones, 60% to 85% seen once, with under 7.5% in the top ten. The rearrangement links TRBV6-5 to TRBJ1-1; 7 bases match TRBD1. The TCR sequence derives from a man in his forties or fifties in good health and CMV-seropositive. The sample consisted of PBMCs. CDR3: CASSPGTANTEAFF. CDR3 nucleotide sequence: TGTGCCAGCAGTCCCGGGACAGCGAACACTGAAGCTTTCTTT.